Following are 3 T cell receptor beta chains from one sample sequenced in a study of shared clonotypes between healthy human individuals. The method was immunoSEQ multiplex PCR; TCRdb's version includes in-frame clones alone and lacks a portion of them. The top ten hold approximately 0.95% of the sample, which has around 1,000,000 clones, roughly 80% seen once. Material: memory CD4+ T cells from PBMCs. This sample's subset: CD45RA-negative fraction. These receptors all come from a man younger than 35 in good health. Some clones in this sample may be carry-over from other donors' samples.

The chain combines TRBV21-1 with TRBJ1-3; the D call in the table, TRBD1, was not verified against the DNA. TRBV21-1 is annotated as a pseudogene. The length of the CDR3 is 16 residues. The CDR3 loop is CASSKGAGPHGNTIYF. The CDR3 bases are TGTGCCAGCAGCAAAGGGGCAGGGCCTCATGGAAACACCATATATTTT.

This rearrangement joins TRBV7-2 to TRBJ1-4; D not resolved. Trimming took 5 bases from V and 0 from J, leaving 10 bases between them. This CDR3 contains 15 residues. Germline V gives CDR1 SGHTA, CDR2 FQGNSA. This CDR3 is CASSARATTNEKLFF. The CDR3 DNA reads TGTGCCAGCAGCGCACGGGCTACAACTAATGAAAAACTGTTTTTT.

J is TRBJ2-3 and V is TRBV4-2; TRBD2 matches 7 bases. J lost 1 base, V lost 9 bases, and 13 bases had no gene match. There are 16 residues in the CDR3. Germline V CDR1 and CDR2: LGHNA, YNFKEQ. CDR3 loop: CASGASGSWGTDTQYF. CDR3 bases: TGTGCCAGTGGGGCTAGCGGTTCGTGGGGCACAGATACGCAGTATTTT.